The clone carrying this T cell receptor beta chain was seen a few times. Antigen unknown. The germline gives CDR1 LNHDA, CDR2 SQIVND (reference sequence). The germline V and J ends were trimmed by 5 bases and 5 bases, with 9 bases remaining between them. The CDR3 length is 12 residues. TCRdb processed the 5' RACE reads anew with MiXCR; each CDR3 protein has one entry. The sample lists about 96,000 distinct CDR3 sequences, around 10% occurring once. The entry originates in a study of CD8 T cells in ankylosing spondylitis. Study-level findings and limits: A TCR beta motif made of about 8 highly homologous variants seemed typical of ankylosing spondylitis blood.

The chain joins TRBV19 to TRBJ2-5, with D hard to call. The TCR sequence derives from a male donor with ankylosing spondylitis or in good health (not recorded which). The sequencing sample was made of blood, either unsorted or a sorted T cell fraction (not recorded which). As DNA, the CDR3 is TGTGCCAGTAGTGAGACACGGGAGACCCAGTACTTC. Protein product: CASSETRETQYF.